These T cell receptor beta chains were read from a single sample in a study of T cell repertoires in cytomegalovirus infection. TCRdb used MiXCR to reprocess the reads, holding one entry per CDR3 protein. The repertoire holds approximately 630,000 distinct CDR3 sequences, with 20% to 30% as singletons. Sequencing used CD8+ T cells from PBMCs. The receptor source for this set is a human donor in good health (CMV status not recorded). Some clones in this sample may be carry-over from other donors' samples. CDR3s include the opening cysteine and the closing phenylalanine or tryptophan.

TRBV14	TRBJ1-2	CASSPRGIGYGYTF
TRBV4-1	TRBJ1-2	CASSQAGMAPGYTF
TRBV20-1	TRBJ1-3	CSARAIGGNTIYF
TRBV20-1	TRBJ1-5	CSARDLGAYSNQPQHF
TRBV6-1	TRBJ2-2	CAFRGPGELFF
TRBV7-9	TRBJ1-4	CASSSGTGLKKEKLFF
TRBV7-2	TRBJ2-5	CASSRAASGPTGTQYF
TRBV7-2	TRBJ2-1	CASSNSGGPYNEQFF
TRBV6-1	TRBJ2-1	CASIARASHEQFF
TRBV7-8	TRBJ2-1	CASSSLAGGNNEQFF
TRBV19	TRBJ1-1	CASSMEQMTIGQTTEAFF
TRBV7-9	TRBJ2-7	CASSPTSSHYEQYF
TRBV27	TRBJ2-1	CASSLEPDYNEQFF
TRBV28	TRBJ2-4	CASTLRLAGPKNIQYF
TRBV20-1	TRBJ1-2	CSARVDREDGYTF
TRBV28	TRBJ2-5	CASSFPTPGQSQETQYF
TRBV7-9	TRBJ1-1	CASIPPGQMNTEAFF
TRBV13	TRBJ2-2	CASAIGTGELFF
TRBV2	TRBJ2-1	CASSNPGERYNEQFF
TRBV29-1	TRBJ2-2	CSVGAANTGELFF
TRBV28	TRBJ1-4	CASSAGLEAKLFF
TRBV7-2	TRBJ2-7	CASSLIPFGGPGSIYEQYF
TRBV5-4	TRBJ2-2	CASSSDRHNTGTGELFF
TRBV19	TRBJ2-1	CASSISSGGANEQFF
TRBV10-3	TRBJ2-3	CAIRRDSKMDTQYF
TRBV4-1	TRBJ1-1	CASSPRSAMNTEAFF
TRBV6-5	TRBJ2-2	CASSYTWNRDTGELFF
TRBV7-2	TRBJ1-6	CASSPGTVKSSYNSPLHF
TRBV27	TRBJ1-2	CASSLSKEGGGVNYGYTF